Listed here are 25 T cell receptor beta chains from one sample, sequenced in a study of T cell changes during pregnancy in multiple sclerosis. Profiling relied on immunoSEQ multiplex PCR, and the TCRdb table lists in-frame clones only, not all of them. The sample holds about 59,000 clones, approximately 94% seen once. The sequenced sample was CD8+ T cells from peripheral blood mononuclear cells, obtained after pregnancy. Every receptor here comes from a female donor with multiple sclerosis, enrolled in a pregnancy study.

The genes are TRBV28 and TRBJ2-1, with 9 bases that match TRBD2. The V gene's germline CDR1 is MDHEN and CDR2 SYDVKM. J was trimmed by 8 bases and V by 3 bases; bases with no gene match: 5. The CDR3 loop spans 14 amino acids. The CDR3 sequence is CASSFGTSWDEQFF. CDR3 DNA sequence: TGTGCCAGCAGTTTCGGGACTAGCTGGGATGAGCAGTTCTTC.

CDR3 bases: TGTGCCAGCAGTGAAGGCTTTCTGGCCTTTGGGGCCAACGTCCTGACTTTC. Amino acid sequence: CASSEGFLAFGANVLTF. The chain recombines TRBV6-1 with TRBJ2-6, with D unclear. V lost 1 base and J 3 bases, leaving 13 bases between the germline ends. The CDR3 loop spans 17 amino acids. Per germline, CDR1 MNHNS and CDR2 SASEGT.

This clone was counted a single time. This chain links TRBV5-1 with TRBJ2-7; 11 bases map to TRBD2. The germline CDR1 and CDR2 sequences are SGHRS and YFSETQ. The V and J ends lost 2 bases and 3 bases, in that order; junction bases with no gene match: 4. The CDR3 is 15 amino acids. The chain's CDR3 is CASSFTSGSFYEQYF. CDR3 nucleotide sequence: TGCGCCAGCAGCTTTACTAGCGGGAGCTTCTACGAGCAGTACTTC.

The J gene is TRBJ2-7, the V gene TRBV7-2; maybe TRBD1 (6 bases). The CDR3 is made up of 16 amino acids. In germline, CDR1 is SGHTA, CDR2 FQGNSA. With 4 bases removed from V and 0 bases from J, the gap between germline ends came to 16 bases. CDR3 in amino acids: CASSSGAVTDSYEQYF. The CDR3 nucleotides are TGTGCCAGCAGCTCAGGGGCGGTTACAGACTCCTACGAGCAGTACTTC.

The gene calls are TRBV28 and TRBJ2-4, with D uncertain. This CDR3 contains 15 residues. Trimming removed 3 bases at V and 1 base at J, with 10 bases between. Germline V gene lookup returns CDR1 MDHEN and CDR2 SYDVKM. This chain's CDR3 is CASSFITEAKNIQYF. As DNA, the CDR3 is TGTGCCAGCAGTTTCATTACCGAGGCCAAAAACATTCAGTACTTC. Drawing the rest from reference TRBV28 and TRBJ2-4, the complete variable domain is DVKVTQSSRYLVKRTGEKVFLECVQDMDHENMFWYRQDPGLGLRLIYFSYDVKMKEKGDIPEGYSVSREKKERFSLILESASTNQTSMYLCASSFITEAKNIQYFGAGTRLSVL.

This clone was picked up one time. The chain carries TRBV7-6 and TRBJ2-3, with TRBD2 identical over 10 bases. The germline gives CDR1 SGHVS, CDR2 FNYEAQ. CDR3 length: 18 amino acids. V dropped 2 bases and J dropped 4; count of bases not matched to a gene: 12. In DNA form, the CDR3 reads TGTGCCAGCAGCTTAAGCGAAGCCGGGACTAGCGAGCCAGATACGCAGTATTTT. Amino acid sequence: CASSLSEAGTSEPDTQYF.

V is TRBV2 and J is TRBJ1-1; D possibly corresponds to TRBD1 (6 bases). This CDR3 comprises 15 residues. Looked up from germline, CDR1 is SNHLY and CDR2 is FYNNEI. Trimming cost V 4 bases and J 1 base, with 13 bases left between them. The CDR3 sequence is CASSGRGGPNTEAFF. As DNA, the CDR3 is TGTGCCAGCAGTGGGCGCGGGGGCCCGAACACTGAAGCTTTCTTT.

The gene calls are TRBV9 and TRBJ2-1; D may be TRBD2 (7 bases). This CDR3 has 13 amino acids. Trimming removed 6 bases from V and 4 bases from J, with 11 bases in between. CDR1 SGDLS and CDR2 YYNGEE come from the germline V gene. The CDR3 DNA sequence: TGTGCCAGCAAGGGGGGACTATACAATGAGCAGTTCTTC. This encodes CASKGGLYNEQFF.

The V gene is TRBV27, the J gene TRBJ2-2, with TRBD2 matching 12 bases. V trimming: 8 bases; J trimming: 2 bases; junction bases outside the gene matches: 3. The germline V gene has CDR1 MNHEY and CDR2 SMNVEV (reference sequence). The length of the CDR3 is 15 residues. The CDR3 nucleotides read TGTGCCAGCTGGGGACTAGCGGGTAACACCGGGGAGCTGTTTTTT. Its translation is CASWGLAGNTGELFF.

The V and J genes are TRBV7-8 and TRBJ2-1, with 12 bases that match TRBD2. The CDR3 loop spans 16 amino acids. The V gene end was trimmed by 5 bases and the J gene end by 8 bases; junction bases not matched to a gene: 10. CDR1 and CDR2 from the germline V gene are SGHVS and FQNEAQ. CDR3 residues: CASSGVTSGRLDEQFF. The CDR3 region has the DNA TGTGCCAGCAGCGGGGTGACTAGCGGGAGACTGGATGAGCAGTTCTTC.

The chain has TRBV13 and TRBJ1-2, with 8 bases matching TRBD1. V lost 1 base, J lost 2 bases, and 9 bases stayed unmatched. CDR3 size: 17 residues. Germline V lookup: CDR1 PRHDT, CDR2 FYEKMQ (reference sequence). CDR3 in amino acids: CASSLVSGGAVNYGYTF. CDR3 DNA: TGTGCCAGCAGCTTAGTTTCAGGGGGCGCGGTCAACTATGGCTACACCTTC.

V usage is TRBV6-6 and J usage is TRBJ2-5, with 7 positions matching TRBD1. J lost 2 bases, V lost 5 bases, and 5 bases had no gene match. The CDR3 runs to 14 residues. Per germline, CDR1 MNHNY and CDR2 SVGAGI (reference sequence). The CDR3 nucleotides read TGTGCCAGCAGTCCCTGGACAGGTCAAGAGACCCAGTACTTC. This gives the protein CASSPWTGQETQYF.

The chain recombines TRBV5-1 with TRBJ2-3, with D possibly being TRBD1 (5 bases). V lost 0 bases and J lost 6, with 14 bases in between. The CDR3 covers 15 residues. The germline gives CDR1 SGHRS, CDR2 YFSETQ. The CDR3: CASSLGGNPGDTQYF. The CDR3 DNA sequence: TGCGCCAGCAGCTTGGGGGGCAACCCAGGGGATACGCAGTATTTT.

The V gene is TRBV30, the J gene TRBJ1-1; TRBD1 matches 10 bases. In germline, CDR1 is GTSNPN, CDR2 SVGIG (reference sequence). The J segment lost 11 bases and the V segment lost 3 bases, leaving 6 bases of the junction unmatched. The CDR3 has 12 amino acids. The CDR3 reads CAWRPDRGYAFF. CDR3 in DNA: TGTGCCTGGAGACCGGACAGGGGGTATGCTTTCTTT.

This rearrangement joins TRBV20-1 to TRBJ2-1, with D tentatively TRBD1 (7 bases). Trimming cost V 5 bases and J 12 bases, with 14 bases left between them. Germline values: CDR1 DFQATT, CDR2 SNEGSKA (reference sequence). The CDR3 contains 11 residues. CDR3: CSAPPGGMQFF. In DNA, the CDR3 is TGCAGTGCTCCCCCAGGGGGGATGCAGTTCTTC.

This clone was picked up one time. The chain's CDR3 is CATRTGLAGLYEQYF. Written as DNA, the CDR3 is TGTGCCACCAGGACGGGACTAGCGGGCCTCTACGAGCAGTACTTC. The chain joins TRBV6-1 to TRBJ2-7; 12 nucleotides align to TRBD2. V lost 10 bases to trimming and J lost 3 bases; unmatched junction nucleotides: 10. The CDR3 runs 15 residues. CDR1 is MNHNS, CDR2 SASEGT, per germline.

The chain joins TRBV27 to TRBJ2-5; 11 nucleotides line up with TRBD2. Germline V CDR1 and CDR2: MNHEY, SMNVEV (reference sequence). The CDR3 has 16 amino acids. Unmatched junction bases numbered 6, after V lost 4 bases and J lost 2 bases. CDR3 sequence reads: CASSSLAGGEQETQYF. For the CDR3, the DNA is TGTGCCAGCAGTTCGCTAGCGGGAGGAGAACAAGAGACCCAGTACTTC.

This chain joins TRBV28 and TRBJ2-7; D possibly corresponds to TRBD1 (6 bases). The CDR3 covers 12 residues. Germline CDR1 reads MDHEN; CDR2 reads SYDVKM. The V end lost 3 bases, the J end lost 6 bases, and 9 bases lay between the germline ends. The CDR3 nucleotides are TGTGCCAGCAGTTTTGCAGGGGTCGAGCAGTACTTC. Protein sequence: CASSFAGVEQYF. Using reference TRBV28 and TRBJ2-7 for the parts outside the CDR3, the full variable domain is DVKVTQSSRYLVKRTGEKVFLECVQDMDHENMFWYRQDPGLGLRLIYFSYDVKMKEKGDIPEGYSVSREKKERFSLILESASTNQTSMYLCASSFAGVEQYFGPGTRLTVT.

V gene TRBV11-3 combines with J gene TRBJ2-1; no clear D. V lost 6 bases and J 6 bases, leaving 9 bases between the germline ends. Germline values: CDR1 SGHNT, CDR2 YENEEA. CDR3 size: 12 residues. The CDR3 spells CASSSSVNEQFF. The CDR3, as DNA: TGTGCCAGCAGTTCTTCAGTCAATGAGCAGTTCTTC.

This sequence joins TRBV7-9 and TRBJ2-7, with 8 nucleotides matching TRBD1. The CDR3 spans 14 residues. From germline, CDR1 is SEHNR and CDR2 FQNEAQ (reference sequence). The J segment lost 2 bases and the V segment lost 1 base, leaving 1 base of the junction unmatched. The CDR3 spells CASSLVGQAYEQYF. In DNA form, the CDR3 reads TGTGCCAGCAGCTTAGTGGGACAGGCCTACGAGCAGTACTTC.

This rearrangement joins TRBV27 to TRBJ2-7; D perhaps matches TRBD1 (5 bases). CDR1 and CDR2 (germline): MNHEY, SMNVEV (reference sequence). The CDR3 has 15 residues. Trimming cost V 2 bases and J 5 bases, with 16 bases left between them. Here the CDR3 reads CASSLTPGPNHEQYF. For the CDR3, the DNA is TGTGCCAGCAGTTTAACCCCAGGGCCGAACCACGAGCAGTACTTC.

This clone showed up just once. The V and J genes are TRBV27 and TRBJ2-1, with D perhaps matching TRBD2 (6 bases). V was pared by 0 bases and J by 8 bases, with 11 bases between. This CDR3 comprises 14 residues. CDR1 and CDR2 (germline): MNHEY, SMNVEV (reference sequence). CDR3 nucleotide sequence: TGTGCCAGCAGTTTATCCGGGAGAGTCGATGAGCAGTTCTTC. Translating it yields CASSLSGRVDEQFF.

V is TRBV27 and J is TRBJ1-2, with 7 bases matching TRBD1. This CDR3 has 14 residues. The germline CDR1 and CDR2 sequences are MNHEY and SMNVEV (reference sequence). The V segment lost 2 bases and the J segment 6 bases; nucleotides outside the gene matches: 6. The DNA of the CDR3 is TGTGCCAGCAGTTTACTTACAGGGGTTAATGGCTACACCTTC. Translating it yields CASSLLTGVNGYTF.

Notes on this clone: Other DNA sequences of this sample code for an identical CDR3. V usage is TRBV27 and J usage is TRBJ2-7; a weak D match, TRBD1 (5 bases). The CDR3 is made up of 14 amino acids. V lost 0 bases and J 1 base, leaving 7 bases between the germline ends. In germline, CDR1 is MNHEY, CDR2 SMNVEV (reference sequence). The CDR3 DNA reads TGTGCCAGCAGTTTATCGGGGCCTTCCTACGAGCAGTACTTC. Translation: CASSLSGPSYEQYF.

This clone occurred once. This rearrangement joins TRBV9 to TRBJ1-4; the match to TRBD1 covers 12 bases. The CDR3 covers 16 residues. Germline CDR1 and CDR2: SGDLS and YYNGEE. V shed 4 bases and J 7 bases; nucleotides not matched to a gene: 8. The CDR3 DNA is TGTGCCAGCAGCCCCGGGACAGGGGGCTTATTTGAAAAACTGTTTTTT. Amino acid sequence: CASSPGTGGLFEKLFF.